This T cell receptor beta chain stems from a study of PD-L1 blockade in urothelial cancer. Study-wide context: At 6 weeks and at 3 weeks (second dose) after treatment start, blood was analyzed. Specimens of blood held a median count of about 150,000 T cells.

Method: immunoSEQ multiplex PCR; TCRdb's copy keeps in-frame clones and lacks some. Of about 45,000 clones in the sample, roughly 89% were seen once. Turning to this clone: Its antigen is undetermined.

Study-wide results and caveats: Expansion of tumor-associated blood clones at 3 weeks was greater in durable-benefit patients.

The V and J ends lost 0 bases and 1 base respectively, with 14 bases between them. The CDR3 is 17 residues long. In germline, CDR1 is MGHRA, CDR2 YSYEKL. The time point is: peripheral blood 6 weeks after treatment start. Pretreatment and on-treatment blood mononuclear cell samples were taken, totaling between 1 and 8 time points per patient. The TCR originated in a man between 65 and 80 years old with urothelial cancer. The chain is built from TRBV4-1 and TRBJ2-3, with TRBD2 as a possible D gene (5 bases). This specimen consisted of PBMCs, obtained around atezolizumab (anti-PD-L1) treatment. As DNA, the CDR3 is TGCGCCAGCAGCCAAGAAAAGGACGGTAGCGGCACAGATACGCAGTATTTT. It specifies CASSQEKDGSGTDTQYF.